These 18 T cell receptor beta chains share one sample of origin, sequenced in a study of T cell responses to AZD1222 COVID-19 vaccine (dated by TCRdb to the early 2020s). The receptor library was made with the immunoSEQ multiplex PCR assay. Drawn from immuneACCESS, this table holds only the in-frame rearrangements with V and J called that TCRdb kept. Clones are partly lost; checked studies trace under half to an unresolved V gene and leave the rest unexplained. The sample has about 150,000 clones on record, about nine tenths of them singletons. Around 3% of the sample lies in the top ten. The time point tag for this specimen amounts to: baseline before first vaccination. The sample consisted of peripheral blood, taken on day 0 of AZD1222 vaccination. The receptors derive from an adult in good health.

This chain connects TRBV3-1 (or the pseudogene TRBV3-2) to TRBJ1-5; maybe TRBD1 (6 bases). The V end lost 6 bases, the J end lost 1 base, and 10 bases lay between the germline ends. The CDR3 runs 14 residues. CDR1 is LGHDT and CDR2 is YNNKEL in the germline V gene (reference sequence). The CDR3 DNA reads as TGTGCCAGCAGTCGAGACAGGAGCAATCAGCCCCAGCATTTT. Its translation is CASSRDRSNQPQHF.

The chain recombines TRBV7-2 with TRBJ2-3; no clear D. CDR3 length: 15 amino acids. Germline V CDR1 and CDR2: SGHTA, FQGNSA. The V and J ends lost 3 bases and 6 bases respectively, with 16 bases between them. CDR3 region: CASSFQNGLRDTQYF. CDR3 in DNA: TGTGCCAGCAGCTTCCAAAACGGGCTGAGGGATACGCAGTATTTT.

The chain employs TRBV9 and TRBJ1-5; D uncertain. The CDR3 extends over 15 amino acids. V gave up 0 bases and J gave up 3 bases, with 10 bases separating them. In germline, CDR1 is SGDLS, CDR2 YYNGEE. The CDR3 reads CASSVGPGNNQPQHF. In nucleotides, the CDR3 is TGTGCCAGCAGCGTAGGGCCGGGGAACAATCAGCCCCAGCATTTT.

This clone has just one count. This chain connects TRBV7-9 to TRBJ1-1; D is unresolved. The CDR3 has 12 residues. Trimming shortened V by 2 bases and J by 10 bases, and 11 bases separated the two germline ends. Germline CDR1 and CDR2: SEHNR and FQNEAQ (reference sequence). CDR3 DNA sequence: TGTGCCAGCAGCTTATCATCGATTTCAGCTTTCTTT. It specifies CASSLSSISAFF.

CDR3 protein: CASKRGLNTEAFF. The CDR3 DNA reads TGTGCCAGCAAGAGAGGGTTGAACACTGAAGCTTTCTTT. The chain combines TRBV2 with TRBJ1-1, with no clear D. The CDR3 has 13 amino acids. Germline loops: CDR1 SNHLY, CDR2 FYNNEI. V was cut by 7 bases and J by 0 bases, with 9 bases left in between.

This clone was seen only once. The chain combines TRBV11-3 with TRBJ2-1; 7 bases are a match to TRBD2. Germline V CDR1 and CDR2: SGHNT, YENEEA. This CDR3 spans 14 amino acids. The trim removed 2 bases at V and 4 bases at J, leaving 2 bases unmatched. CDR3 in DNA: TGTGCCAGCAGCTTATCCGGGGGGTACAATGAGCAGTTCTTC. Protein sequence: CASSLSGGYNEQFF.

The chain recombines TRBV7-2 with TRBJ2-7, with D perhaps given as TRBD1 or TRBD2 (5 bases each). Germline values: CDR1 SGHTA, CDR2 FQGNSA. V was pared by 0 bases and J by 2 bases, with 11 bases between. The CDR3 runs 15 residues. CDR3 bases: TGTGCCAGCAGCTTAGCGGGACCGGTTACCTACGAGCAGTACTTC. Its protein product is CASSLAGPVTYEQYF.

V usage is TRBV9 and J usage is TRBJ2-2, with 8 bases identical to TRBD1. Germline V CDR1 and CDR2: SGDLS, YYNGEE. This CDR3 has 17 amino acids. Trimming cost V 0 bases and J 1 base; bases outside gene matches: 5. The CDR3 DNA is TGTGCCAGCAGCGTAGCGACAGGGGCCCGGAACACCGGGGAGCTGTTTTTT. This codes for CASSVATGARNTGELFF.

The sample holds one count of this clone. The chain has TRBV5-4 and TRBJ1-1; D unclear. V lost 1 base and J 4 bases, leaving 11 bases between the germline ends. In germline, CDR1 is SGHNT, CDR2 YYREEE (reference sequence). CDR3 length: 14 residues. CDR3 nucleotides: TGTGCCAGCAGCTTGCCAGGTTCTCTCACTGAAGCTTTCTTT. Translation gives CASSLPGSLTEAFF.

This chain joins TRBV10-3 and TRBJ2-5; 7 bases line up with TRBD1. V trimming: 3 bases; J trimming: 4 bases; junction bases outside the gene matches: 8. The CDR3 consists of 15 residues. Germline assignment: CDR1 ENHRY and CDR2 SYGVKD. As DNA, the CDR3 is TGTGCCATCAGTGATCCAGACAGGGCCGGAGAGACCCAGTACTTC. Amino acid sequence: CAISDPDRAGETQYF.

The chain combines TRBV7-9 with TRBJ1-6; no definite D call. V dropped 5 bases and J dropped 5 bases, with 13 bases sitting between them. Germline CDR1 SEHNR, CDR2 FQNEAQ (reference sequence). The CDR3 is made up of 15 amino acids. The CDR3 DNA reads TGTGCCAGCAGCCCGCGAGCCCCTGATAATTCACCCCTCCACTTT. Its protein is CASSPRAPDNSPLHF.

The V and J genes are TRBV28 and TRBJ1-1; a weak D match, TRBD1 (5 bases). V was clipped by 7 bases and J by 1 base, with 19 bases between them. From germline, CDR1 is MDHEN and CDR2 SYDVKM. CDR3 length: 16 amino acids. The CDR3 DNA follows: TGTGCCAGCACCCCACGTGGGGCCCTACAGAACACTGAAGCTTTCTTT. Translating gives CASTPRGALQNTEAFF.

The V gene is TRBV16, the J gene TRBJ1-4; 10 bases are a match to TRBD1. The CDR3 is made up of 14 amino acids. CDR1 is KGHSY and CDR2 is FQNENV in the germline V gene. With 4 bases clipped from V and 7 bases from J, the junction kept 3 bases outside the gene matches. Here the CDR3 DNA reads TGTGCCAGCAGCCGGGGACAGGGGTTTGAAAAACTGTTTTTT. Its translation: CASSRGQGFEKLFF.

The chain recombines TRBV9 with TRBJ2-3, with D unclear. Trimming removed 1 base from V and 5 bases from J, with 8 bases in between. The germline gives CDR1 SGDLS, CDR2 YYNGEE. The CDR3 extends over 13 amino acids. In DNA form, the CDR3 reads TGTGCCAGCAGCGTAAGCGCTGGAGATACGCAGTATTTT. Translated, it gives CASSVSAGDTQYF.

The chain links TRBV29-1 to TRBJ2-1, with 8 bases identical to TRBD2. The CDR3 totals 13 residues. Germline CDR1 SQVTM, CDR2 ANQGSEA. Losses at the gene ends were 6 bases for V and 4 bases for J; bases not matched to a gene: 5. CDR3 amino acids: CSVAGGAYNEQFF. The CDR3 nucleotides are TGCAGCGTCGCCGGGGGGGCTTACAATGAGCAGTTCTTC.

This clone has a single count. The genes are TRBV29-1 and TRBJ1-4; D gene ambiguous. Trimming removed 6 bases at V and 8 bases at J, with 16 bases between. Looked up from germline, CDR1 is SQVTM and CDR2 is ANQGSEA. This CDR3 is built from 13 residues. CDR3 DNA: TGCAGCGTCCGAATACAAGGGAAAGAAAAACTGTTTTTT. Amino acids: CSVRIQGKEKLFF.

CDR3 in DNA: TGTGCCAGCAGTGTACCGGGACAGTTGAACACTGAAGCTTTCTTT. As protein: CASSVPGQLNTEAFF. The chain is built from TRBV28 and TRBJ1-1; 7 nucleotides line up with TRBD1. The CDR3 is 15 amino acids. Germline CDR1 reads MDHEN; CDR2 reads SYDVKM. After removal of 5 bases from V and 0 bases from J, the junction contained 6 bases not matched to a gene.

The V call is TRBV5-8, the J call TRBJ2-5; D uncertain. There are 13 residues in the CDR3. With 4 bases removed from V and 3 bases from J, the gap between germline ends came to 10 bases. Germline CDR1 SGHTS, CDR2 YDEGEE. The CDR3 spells CASSPTVEETQYF. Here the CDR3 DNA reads TGTGCCAGCAGCCCGACGGTGGAAGAGACCCAGTACTTC.